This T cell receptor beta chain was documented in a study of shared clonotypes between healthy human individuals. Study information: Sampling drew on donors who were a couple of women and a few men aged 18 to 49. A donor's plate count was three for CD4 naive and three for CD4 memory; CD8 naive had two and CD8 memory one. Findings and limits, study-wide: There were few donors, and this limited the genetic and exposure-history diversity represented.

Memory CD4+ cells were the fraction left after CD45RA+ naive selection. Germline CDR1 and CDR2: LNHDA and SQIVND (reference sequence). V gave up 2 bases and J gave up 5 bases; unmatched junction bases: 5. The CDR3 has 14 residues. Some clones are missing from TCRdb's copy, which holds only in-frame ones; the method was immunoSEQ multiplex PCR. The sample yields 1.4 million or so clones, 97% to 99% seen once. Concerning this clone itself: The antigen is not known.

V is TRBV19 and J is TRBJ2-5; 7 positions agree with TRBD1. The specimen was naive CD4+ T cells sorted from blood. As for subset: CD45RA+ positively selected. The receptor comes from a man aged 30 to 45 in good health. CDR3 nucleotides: TGTGCCAGTAGTATAAGGGGGCCGCTCGAGACCCAGTACTTC. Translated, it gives CASSIRGPLETQYF.